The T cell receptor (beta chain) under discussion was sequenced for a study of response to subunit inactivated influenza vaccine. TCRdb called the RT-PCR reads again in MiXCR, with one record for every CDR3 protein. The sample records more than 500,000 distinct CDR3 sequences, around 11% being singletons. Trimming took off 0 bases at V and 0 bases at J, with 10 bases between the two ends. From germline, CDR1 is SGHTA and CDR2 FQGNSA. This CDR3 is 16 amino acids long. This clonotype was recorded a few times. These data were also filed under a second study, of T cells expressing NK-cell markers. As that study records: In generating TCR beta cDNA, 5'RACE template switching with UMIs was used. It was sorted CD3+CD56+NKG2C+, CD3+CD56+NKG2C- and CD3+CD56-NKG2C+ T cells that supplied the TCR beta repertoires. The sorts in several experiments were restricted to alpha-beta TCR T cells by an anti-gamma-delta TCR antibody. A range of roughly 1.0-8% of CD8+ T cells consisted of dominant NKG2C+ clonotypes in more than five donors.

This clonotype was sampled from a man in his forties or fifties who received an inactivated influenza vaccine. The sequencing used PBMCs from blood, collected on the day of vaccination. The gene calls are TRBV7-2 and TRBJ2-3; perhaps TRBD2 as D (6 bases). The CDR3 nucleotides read TGTGCCAGCAGCTTAGCTCGTGCGGGGAGCACAGATACGCAGTATTTT. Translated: CASSLARAGSTDTQYF. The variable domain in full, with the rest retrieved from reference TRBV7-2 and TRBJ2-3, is GAGVSQSPSNKVTEKGKDVELRCDPISGHTALYWYRQSLGQGLEFLIYFQGNSAPDKSGLPSDRFSAERTGGSVSTLTIQRTQQEDSAVYLCASSLARAGSTDTQYFGPGTRLTVL.